Below are 29 T cell receptor beta chains sequenced from a single sample in a study of vaccination effects on CD4 cells after COVID-19. Data came from immunoSEQ multiplex PCR; TCRdb stores just in-frame clones and leaves some out. The sample comprises tens of thousands of clones, about four fifths of which are singletons, and roughly 5.6% rests with the top ten. Sequencing was preceded by expansion of antigen-specific CD4+ T cells with viral peptide pools in the ViraFEST assay. The authors isolated CD4+ T cells after roughly eleven days of culture. Nucleocapsid antibodies stayed negative before and after vaccination, showing no earlier SARS-CoV-2 infection. No antigen is known for these receptors. This specimen was CD4+ T cells from PBMCs cultured with HCoV-OC43 spike peptides, taken before COVID-19 vaccination. This sample's subset: HCoV-OC43 spike overlapping peptide pool stimulation. These receptors were taken from a human donor who received a COVID-19 vaccine.

J is TRBJ1-1 and V is TRBV5-6; D is undetermined. CDR3 length: 11 amino acids. With 2 bases removed from V and 7 bases from J, the gap between germline ends came to 6 bases. Germline V CDR1 and CDR2: SGHDT, YYEEEE. CDR3 in amino acids: CASSFELEAFF. CDR3 coding DNA: TGTGCCAGCAGCTTTGAACTTGAAGCTTTCTTT.

The chain has TRBV7-6 and TRBJ2-3; D is uncertain. Between the trimmed V and J ends, which lost 2 bases and 5 bases, there was a span of 11 bases. CDR1 SGHVS and CDR2 FNYEAQ come from the germline V gene. This CDR3 has 14 residues. For the CDR3, the DNA is TGTGCCAGCAGCTTATATGGTACGGGAGATACGCAGTATTTT. It specifies CASSLYGTGDTQYF.

The chain employs TRBV13 and TRBJ1-3; tentatively, D is TRBD1 (6 bases). This CDR3 spans 12 amino acids. The V end was cut by 11 bases, the J end by 6 bases, with 14 bases between. The germline V gene encodes CDR1 PRHDT and CDR2 FYEKMQ (reference sequence). DNA of the CDR3: TGTGCCCGTCCGGGGGCGAAAAACACCATATATTTT. It specifies CARPGAKNTIYF.

This sequence joins TRBV19 and TRBJ2-4; possible D gene TRBD1, 6 bases. This CDR3 region has 14 residues. Per germline, CDR1 LNHDA and CDR2 SQIVND (reference sequence). V was clipped by 3 bases and J by 4 bases, with 10 bases between them. CDR3 in DNA: TGTGCCAGTAGTATCAGCAGGGGTAAAAACATTCAGTACTTC. This gives the protein CASSISRGKNIQYF. Full variable domain (outside the CDR3, taken from reference TRBV19 and TRBJ2-4): DGGITQSPKYLFRKEGQNVTLSCEQNLNHDAMYWYRQDPGQGLRLIYYSQIVNDFQKGDIAEGYSVSREKKESFPLTVTSAQKNPTAFYLCASSISRGKNIQYFGAGTRLSVL.

The chain recombines TRBV6-1 with TRBJ1-6; D not certain. Germline lookup yields CDR1 MNHNS and CDR2 SASEGT. CDR3 length: 15 amino acids. Trimming pared 3 bases from V and 5 bases from J, leaving 11 bases between. CDR3 amino acids: CASSDNSYHNSPLHF. In nucleotides, the CDR3 is TGTGCCAGCAGTGATAACAGTTATCATAATTCACCCCTCCACTTT.

Only one count was recorded for this clone. This chain connects TRBV28 to TRBJ1-2; no clear D gene. Germline CDR1 MDHEN, CDR2 SYDVKM. V was shortened by 8 bases and J by 5 bases, with 9 bases between the two germline ends. The CDR3 loop spans 11 amino acids. CDR3 sequence reads: CASGVGYGYTF. The DNA for the CDR3 is TGTGCCAGCGGAGTGGGGTATGGCTACACCTTC.

The CDR3 DNA reads as TGTGCCAGCAGCAAAGGGACAGGGGTGTCCAATAATTCACCCCTCCACTTT. Its translation is CASSKGTGVSNNSPLHF. This rearrangement joins TRBV21-1 to TRBJ1-6; TRBD1, the table's D call, lacks a check against the DNA. TRBV21-1 is assigned pseudogene status. The CDR3 is 17 amino acids.

The chain employs TRBV14 and TRBJ1-1; a possible D gene is TRBD1 (6 bases). Trimming pared 2 bases from V and 8 bases from J, leaving 21 bases between. Germline V gives CDR1 SGHDN, CDR2 FVKESK. CDR3 length: 16 residues. The CDR3 DNA reads as TGTGCCAGCAGCCAACTACAGGGATTGGGCAAGACGGAAGCTTTCTTT. This translates into CASSQLQGLGKTEAFF.

The rearrangement joins TRBV14 to TRBJ2-1; 14 positions agree with TRBD2. In germline, CDR1 is SGHDN, CDR2 FVKESK. The CDR3 length is 17 residues. The V segment lost 3 bases and the J segment 8 bases; nucleotides outside the gene matches: 9. The CDR3 sequence: CASSHPRLAGGPDEQFF. CDR3 sequence (DNA): TGTGCCAGCAGCCACCCAAGACTAGCGGGGGGGCCTGATGAGCAGTTCTTC.

The chain is built from TRBV4-2 and TRBJ2-2; TRBD2 matches 13 bases. Germline CDR1 reads LGHNA; CDR2 reads YNFKEQ. The CDR3 contains 15 residues. V was clipped by 8 bases and J by 0 bases; unmatched bases: 0. The CDR3 DNA sequence: TGTGCCAGCGGGACTAGCGGGGCGAACACCGGGGAGCTGTTTTTT. This codes for CASGTSGANTGELFF.

The chain links TRBV5-4 to TRBJ2-3, with 12 bases lining up with TRBD2. Germline V lookup: CDR1 SGHNT, CDR2 YYREEE (reference sequence). The J segment lost 0 bases and the V segment lost 4 bases, leaving 6 bases of the junction unmatched. CDR3 length equals 17 residues. The CDR3 sequence: CASSRRTSGASTDTQYF. The DNA of the CDR3 is TGTGCCAGCAGCCGACGGACTAGCGGGGCAAGCACAGATACGCAGTATTTT.

The rearrangement joins TRBV30 to TRBJ2-5; 7 nucleotides align to TRBD1. Looked up from germline, CDR1 is GTSNPN and CDR2 is SVGIG (reference sequence). Trimming removed 2 bases from V and 1 base from J; junction bases left unmatched: 7. The CDR3 runs 15 residues. The CDR3 loop is CAWSTQRTGQETQYF. CDR3 in DNA: TGTGCCTGGAGTACTCAGCGGACAGGCCAAGAGACCCAGTACTTC. Drawing the rest from reference TRBV30 and TRBJ2-5, the complete variable domain is SQTIHQWPATLVQPVGSPLSLECTVEGTSNPNLYWYRQAAGRGLQLLFYSVGIGQISSEVPQNLSASRPQDRQFILSSKKLLLSDSGFYLCAWSTQRTGQETQYFGPGTRLLVL.

In this sample, this clone turned up a few times. The chain recombines TRBV18 with TRBJ2-3; no firm D call. V dropped 3 bases and J dropped 3 bases, with 7 bases sitting between them. CDR1 and CDR2 (germline): KGHSH, LQKENI. There are 13 residues in the CDR3. CDR3 bases: TGTGCCAGCTCACCTAGCCTTACAGATACGCAGTATTTT. This gives the protein CASSPSLTDTQYF.

V and J are TRBV28 and TRBJ1-2; 7 nucleotides match TRBD1. Germline lookup yields CDR1 MDHEN and CDR2 SYDVKM. The V and J ends lost 5 bases and 6 bases, in that order; junction bases with no gene match: 12. This CDR3 has 15 amino acids. This chain's CDR3 is CASSPTLRQGHGYTF. In nucleotides, the CDR3 is TGTGCCAGCAGTCCCACCCTAAGACAGGGTCATGGCTACACCTTC.

The rearrangement joins TRBV6-2 or TRBV6-3 to TRBJ2-3; 10 bases are a match to TRBD1. CDR3 length: 14 amino acids. Unmatched junction bases numbered 13, after V lost 5 bases and J lost 14 bases. Germline CDR1 reads MNHEY; CDR2 reads SVGEGT. The CDR3 nucleotides read TGTGCCAGCAGTCCCAGCCCCGGGACAGGGGAAGGGTATTTT. Translated, it gives CASSPSPGTGEGYF.

V usage is TRBV6-5 and J usage is TRBJ1-2, with 12 positions matching TRBD1. The germline CDR1 and CDR2 sequences are MNHEY and SVGAGI. The CDR3 is 15 amino acids. With 10 bases clipped from V and 2 bases from J, the junction kept 8 bases outside the gene matches. The CDR3 DNA follows: TGTGCCATTTCCGGGACAGGGGGCGCAAACTATGGCTACACCTTC. Protein sequence: CAISGTGGANYGYTF.

This chain links TRBV12-3 or TRBV12-4 with TRBJ1-1; TRBD1 might be the D (6 bases). The V and J ends lost 10 bases and 4 bases respectively, with 16 bases between them. The CDR3 length is 13 residues. DNA of the CDR3: TGTGCCACTTACAGGGTTGAGGCCACTGAAGCTTTCTTT. It encodes CATYRVEATEAFF.

The chain couples TRBV29-1 to TRBJ2-5, with a weak D call TRBD1 (6 bases). Trimming took 3 bases from V and 4 from J, leaving 18 bases between them. This CDR3 has 15 residues. Germline lookup yields CDR1 SQVTM and CDR2 ANQGSEA. CDR3 bases: TGCAGCGTTGACCCCATAACAACAGGGAGAGAGACCCAGTACTTC. This encodes CSVDPITTGRETQYF.

The chain is built from TRBV6-2 or TRBV6-3 and TRBJ2-7; TRBD2 matches 8 bases. This CDR3 region has 14 residues. The germline V gene encodes CDR1 MNHEY and CDR2 SVGEGT. Trimming took 5 bases from V and 13 from J; bases not matched to a gene: 16. CDR3 nucleotides: TGTGCCAGCAGTCCCGCCGGAGCTTTGCTAGCGGGTTACGTC. This codes for CASSPAGALLAGYV.

The chain carries TRBV19 and TRBJ2-5; the D gene is possibly TRBD1 (5 bases). In germline, CDR1 is LNHDA, CDR2 SQIVND (reference sequence). The CDR3 sequence is 11 residues long. Trimming removed 11 bases from V and 4 bases from J, with 11 bases in between. CDR3: CASRVGETQYF. The CDR3 DNA sequence: TGTGCCTCCAGGGTAGGAGAGACCCAGTACTTC.

The V call is TRBV7-2, the J call TRBJ1-6; D is perhaps TRBD1 (5 bases). V gave up 8 bases and J gave up 4 bases, with 12 bases separating them. The CDR3 extends over 14 amino acids. Germline-derived CDR1 and CDR2 are SGHTA and FQGNSA. The CDR3 here is CASHTRAYNSPLHF. The CDR3 DNA reads as TGTGCCAGCCACACCAGGGCTTATAATTCACCCCTCCACTTT.

The rearrangement uses TRBV6-5 and TRBJ2-2, with D maybe TRBD1 (6 bases). Trimming took off 7 bases at V and 4 bases at J, with 13 bases between the two ends. Germline CDR1 is MNHEY and CDR2 is SVGAGI. This CDR3 region has 14 residues. In DNA, the CDR3 is TGTGCCAGCACCACCAGGGGTTTCACCGGGGAGCTGTTTTTT. Its protein product is CASTTRGFTGELFF.

V gene TRBV6-5 combines with J gene TRBJ2-1, with 10 nucleotides matching TRBD1. CDR3 size: 15 residues. V dropped 10 bases and J dropped 10; count of bases not matched to a gene: 16. The V gene's germline CDR1 is MNHEY and CDR2 SVGAGI. CDR3 DNA: TGTGCCACTTTCGCCTCGGGACAGGGGTTCCAGGAGCAGTTCTTC. It is translated as CATFASGQGFQEQFF.

This chain links TRBV7-2 with TRBJ2-3; no firm D call. The CDR3 is made up of 17 amino acids. V lost 1 base, J lost 1 base, and 15 bases lay in between. Germline-derived CDR1 and CDR2 are SGHTA and FQGNSA. This chain's CDR3 is CASSLGSQSFGTDTQYF. The CDR3 region has the DNA TGTGCCAGCAGCTTAGGTAGTCAGTCCTTTGGCACAGATACGCAGTATTTT.

In its sample, this clone ranks as medium-sized. The V call is TRBV10-1, the J call TRBJ1-2; D not resolved. CDR1 and CDR2 (germline): WNHNN, SYGVQD (reference sequence). This CDR3 spans 15 amino acids. V shed 4 bases and J shed 3 bases, with 15 bases lying between them. CDR3: CASSGGRTWDYGYTF. CDR3 bases: TGCGCCAGCAGTGGAGGAAGAACCTGGGACTATGGCTACACCTTC.

The chain is built from TRBV6-4 and TRBJ2-1, with D possibly being TRBD1 (6 bases). The CDR3 loop spans 13 amino acids. The V gene's germline CDR1 is MRHNA and CDR2 SNTAGT. V was trimmed by 10 bases and J by 0 bases, leaving 10 bases between them. In DNA form, the CDR3 reads TGTGCCAACGGACAGAGCTCCTACAATGAGCAGTTCTTC. The encoded protein is CANGQSSYNEQFF.

This chain joins TRBV6-6 and TRBJ1-2, with 9 bases fitting TRBD1. Losses at the gene ends were 5 bases for V and 8 bases for J; bases not matched to a gene: 6. The length of the CDR3 is 13 residues. The germline V gene encodes CDR1 MNHNY and CDR2 SVGAGI (reference sequence). CDR3 residues: CASSVGTGHGYTF. The CDR3 nucleotides read TGTGCCAGCAGTGTCGGGACAGGGCACGGCTACACCTTC.

The chain recombines TRBV5-1 with TRBJ2-3, with a possible D match to TRBD1 (6 bases). Germline CDR1 reads SGHRS; CDR2 reads YFSETQ. The CDR3 consists of 14 residues. V lost 0 bases to trimming and J lost 5 bases, with 10 bases between them. CDR3 nucleotides: TGCGCCAGCAGCTTGGGGGGGCCAGGAGATACGCAGTATTTT. As protein: CASSLGGPGDTQYF. The entire variable domain, with the rest obtained from reference TRBV5-1 and TRBJ2-3, is as follows: KAGVTQTPRYLIKTRGQQVTLSCSPISGHRSVSWYQQTPGQGLQFLFEYFSETQRNKGNFPGRFSGRQFSNSRSEMNVSTLELGDSALYLCASSLGGPGDTQYFGPGTRLTVL.

V is TRBV24-1 and J is TRBJ2-1, with D possibly matching TRBD1 (6 bases). V lost 0 bases, J lost 3 bases, and 8 bases lay in between. The CDR3 has 15 amino acids. Germline V gene data show CDR1 as KGHDR and CDR2 as SFDVKD. DNA of the CDR3: TGTGCCACCAGTGATTTGAAGGGGGACTACAATGAGCAGTTCTTC. It encodes CATSDLKGDYNEQFF.